The 3 T cell receptor beta chains below all came from one sample that was sequenced in a study of post-analysis software for immune sequencing data. Whole-study results and caveats: Five TRBV segments, including TRBV5-6, TRBV5-1 and TRBV20-1, were more frequent in patients than controls.

Presence of unique molecular identifiers characterized the TCR beta cDNA libraries. TCRdb processed the PCR reads anew with MiXCR; each CDR3 protein has one entry. This table has fewer than 850,000 distinct CDR3 sequences, 30% appearing once. No antigen has been identified for these receptors. Material for sequencing was blood. These TCRs come from a girl aged 10 to 17 with multiple sclerosis.

The J gene is TRBJ1-2, the V gene TRBV20-1; D is undetermined. Trimming left V 7 bases short and J 6 bases short, with 21 bases between. This CDR3 comprises 14 residues. Germline CDR1 DFQATT, CDR2 SNEGSKA (reference sequence). The CDR3 bases are TGCAGTGTTAGTCCCCCTGGTGGTATTCATGGCTACACCTTC. Amino acids: CSVSPPGGIHGYTF.

In DNA, the CDR3 is TGTGCCAGCAGCTTAGGGACTACACAGTACTTC. Protein: CASSLGTTQYF. The chain recombines TRBV7-8 with TRBJ2-7; tentatively, D is TRBD2 (6 bases). V lost 1 base, J lost 10 bases, and 8 bases lay in between. Germline assignment: CDR1 SGHVS and CDR2 FQNEAQ. This CDR3 has 11 residues.

The V and J genes are TRBV28 and TRBJ2-6; no clear D gene. The CDR3 contains 17 residues. Between the trimmed V and J ends, which lost 2 bases and 0 bases, there was a span of 11 bases. Germline V gene lookup returns CDR1 MDHEN and CDR2 SYDVKM. CDR3 DNA: TGTGCCAGCAGTTTAGTTACATTCAGCTCTGGGGCCAACGTCCTGACTTTC. This sequence encodes CASSLVTFSSGANVLTF. Full variable domain (remainder filled in from reference TRBV28 and TRBJ2-6): DVKVTQSSRYLVKRTGEKVFLECVQDMDHENMFWYRQDPGLGLRLIYFSYDVKMKEKGDIPEGYSVSREKKERFSLILESASTNQTSMYLCASSLVTFSSGANVLTFGAGSRLTVL.